This T cell receptor beta chain was retrieved from a study of T-cell reconstitution after alpha-beta-depleted transplantation in children (TCRdb year 2016). Regarding the research as a whole: Using TCR repertoire profiling, the study followed T-cell immune reconstitution in a quantitative way in children after TCRalphabeta/CD19-depleted allogeneic hematopoietic cell transplantation.

The CDR3 covers 14 residues, taking in both the cysteine and the phenylalanine. Only CDR3 DNA remains: 42 bases, in frame from the first base. The label giving this sample's treatment or condition can be read as: allogeneic hematopoietic cell transplantation with graft depleted of TCRalphabeta T cells and CD19 B cells. Transplant recipients were children who received TCRalphabeta/CD19-depleted allogeneic hematopoietic cell grafts. This clonotype is a singleton in its sample. Its antigen is unknown. Its ends do not fully match the called genes, so a read error is possible. Broad study findings and their caveats: The apparently early recovery of alphabetaT-cell counts about two months after transplant reportedly depended on only several hundred rapidly expanded clones that came from non-depleted graft cells. Over the following months the frequencies of hyperexpanded clones went down, and after one year T-cell counts and TCRbeta diversity were mostly credited to newly produced T cells. In some patients, the high TCRbeta diversity seen at day 60 was put down to recipient T cells and intrathymic progenitors that had survived conditioning.

The protocol used for the library was PCR. Sequencing took place on an Illumina HiSeq 2500. TCR libraries were prepared with molecular barcoding, using unique molecular identifiers to normalize TCRbeta repertoire quantification. TCRdb reprocessing: public reads trimmed at Q25 with fastp, clones called with MiXCR, in-frame beta chains kept. Each entry is one CDR3 protein sequence, shown with its most common DNA and genes. Within this sample are about 1,000,000 distinct CDR3 sequences, with 25% to 30% of them counted one time only. The top ten constitute roughly 30% of the sample. The receptor comes from a boy under two years old who had a stem cell transplant for SCID, so the T cells may come from the graft donor. The input for sequencing was PBMCs, mostly from graft donor cells, taken 360 days after TCRalphabeta/CD19-depleted stem cell transplant. Recombination joined TRBV12-3 or TRBV12-4 with TRBJ2-2; D gene: possibly TRBD2, on 5 matching bases. The CDR3 region: CAGRPGTNTGELFF. The sequenced DNA: TGTGCCGGCAGACCCGGGACGAACACCGGGGAGCTGTTTTTT.